This record looks at one T cell receptor beta chain sequence and its context. Antigen unknown. The source of the sample is a study of T cell repertoires in cytomegalovirus infection. TCRdb re-called the reads through MiXCR, storing one row per CDR3 protein. Found here are 550,000 to 850,000 distinct CDR3 sequences, around 35% of them singletons; the top ten hold about 20%. The CDR3 runs to 14 residues. The germline gives CDR1 LNHNV, CDR2 YYDKDF (reference sequence). V trimming: 5 bases; J trimming: 6 bases; junction bases outside the gene matches: 6. The origin of this receptor is a human donor in good health (CMV status not recorded). Some clones in this sample may be carry-over from other donors' samples. The rearrangement joins TRBV15 to TRBJ1-2, with TRBD1 matching over 10 bases. The specimen was cultured PBMCs, collected from culture after CMV antigen stimulation. The CDR3 bases are TGTGCCACCAGCCCCCGGACAGGGGGAAATGGCTACACCTTC. Translation gives CATSPRTGGNGYTF.